Below are 30 T cell receptor beta chains sequenced from a single sample in a study of T cell changes during pregnancy in multiple sclerosis. The repertoire was sequenced with immunoSEQ multiplex PCR; TCRdb's copy has only in-frame clones and lacks some. The sample includes tens of thousands of clones, roughly 91% of them seen just once. The sequenced sample was CD4+ T cells from peripheral blood mononuclear cells, obtained in the third trimester of pregnancy. Source of these receptors: a female donor with multiple sclerosis, enrolled in a pregnancy study.

The chain is built from TRBV5-4 and TRBJ1-2; D ambiguous. CDR1 is SGHNT and CDR2 is YYREEE in the germline V gene (reference sequence). The CDR3 loop spans 14 amino acids. Trimming left V 1 base short and J 0 bases short, with 7 bases between. The CDR3 loop reads CASSLLATNYGYTF. In nucleotides, the CDR3 is TGTGCCAGCAGCTTGCTAGCGACTAACTATGGCTACACCTTC.

The V gene is TRBV28, the J gene TRBJ2-5; D is unclear. The CDR3 totals 13 residues. V was pared by 3 bases and J by 2 bases, with 7 bases between. Germline CDR1 reads MDHEN; CDR2 reads SYDVKM. In DNA form, the CDR3 reads TGTGCCAGCAGTTTCGGTAGTCAAGAGACCCAGTACTTC. Amino acids: CASSFGSQETQYF.

The chain couples TRBV10-3 to TRBJ2-7; TRBD1 matches at 9 bases. The CDR3 consists of 14 residues. Germline CDR1 and CDR2: ENHRY and SYGVKD. Unmatched junction bases numbered 9, after V lost 7 bases and J lost 5 bases. In nucleotides, the CDR3 is TGTGCCATCAAAGTGGACAGGGGCGGCGACGAGCAGTACTTC. Residues: CAIKVDRGGDEQYF.

The V and J genes are TRBV7-2 and TRBJ2-7, with 8 bases matching TRBD2. The CDR3 totals 13 residues. V was pared by 4 bases and J by 7 bases, with 6 bases of the junction left unmatched. Germline CDR1 SGHTA, CDR2 FQGNSA. The CDR3 is CASSSSGGGEQYF. The CDR3 DNA is TGTGCCAGCAGCTCAAGCGGGGGTGGTGAGCAGTACTTC.

The genes are TRBV2 and TRBJ2-1; 9 bases line up with TRBD1. This CDR3 has 12 residues. J gave up 10 bases and V 6 bases, and 4 bases lay outside the gene matches. Germline V gene data show CDR1 as SNHLY and CDR2 as FYNNEI. The CDR3 region is CASRAQGAEQFF. The CDR3 region has the DNA TGTGCCAGCAGGGCACAGGGGGCAGAGCAGTTCTTC.

The rearrangement links TRBV19 to TRBJ2-7; 11 nucleotides line up with TRBD1. J gave up 6 bases and V 3 bases, and 1 base lay outside the gene matches. The CDR3 sequence is 13 residues long. The germline V gene encodes CDR1 LNHDA and CDR2 SQIVND (reference sequence). The CDR3 DNA reads TGTGCCAGTAGTATGGACAGGGGGCGCGAGCAGTACTTC. Amino acid sequence: CASSMDRGREQYF.

This chain joins TRBV5-1 and TRBJ2-3; no reliable D call. The CDR3 contains 14 residues. Trimming stripped 1 base from V and 2 bases from J, with 8 bases between. Germline V gives CDR1 SGHRS, CDR2 YFSETQ. The CDR3 nucleotides are TGCGCCAGCAGCTTGAAAGCTACCACAGATACGCAGTATTTT. Translated, it gives CASSLKATTDTQYF.

The V gene is TRBV27, the J gene TRBJ1-5; D is perhaps TRBD1 (5 bases). Germline assignment: CDR1 MNHEY and CDR2 SMNVEV (reference sequence). This CDR3 is built from 16 residues. Trimming shortened V by 8 bases and J by 9 bases, and 26 bases separated the two germline ends. In nucleotides, the CDR3 is TGTGCCAGCCGAAGATTGACAGAGATCCTAACCGGGCCCCAGCATTTT. Amino acids: CASRRLTEILTGPQHF.

CDR3 nucleotide sequence: TGTGCCACCAAGCGGAGGGAAGCCTATGGCTACACCTTC. Translating gives CATKRREAYGYTF. V and J are TRBV27 and TRBJ1-2; D gene uncertain. The V gene lost 10 bases and the J gene lost 4 bases, with 16 bases spanning the gap. Germline CDR1 and CDR2: MNHEY and SMNVEV (reference sequence). The CDR3 totals 13 residues.

The chain is built from TRBV7-9 and TRBJ1-5; TRBD1 aligns across 7 bases. Germline CDR1 reads SEHNR; CDR2 reads FQNEAQ (reference sequence). V shed 6 bases, J shed 6 bases, and the junction held 5 bases outside the gene matches. This CDR3 spans 13 amino acids. The CDR3 loop is CASSPRGSQPQHF. The CDR3, as DNA: TGTGCCAGCAGTCCCAGGGGGAGTCAGCCCCAGCATTTT.

This clone came up once. This chain links TRBV5-8 with TRBJ2-7; D is perhaps TRBD2 (6 bases). This CDR3 comprises 13 residues. CDR1 and CDR2 (germline): SGHTS, YDEGEE. Trimming shortened V by 7 bases and J by 6 bases, and 17 bases separated the two germline ends. The CDR3 protein is CASPRPRGSEQYF. The CDR3 DNA reads TGTGCCAGCCCCCGCCCCCGGGGGAGCGAGCAGTACTTC.

V and J are TRBV10-3 and TRBJ2-2, with D possibly matching TRBD1 (5 bases). CDR1 ENHRY and CDR2 SYGVKD come from the germline V gene. The CDR3 loop spans 15 amino acids. V was clipped by 0 bases and J by 7 bases, with 12 bases between them. For the CDR3, the DNA is TGTGCCATCAGTGAGTCGCAGGGATATTACGGGGAGCTGTTTTTT. Translating it yields CAISESQGYYGELFF.

CDR3 in amino acids: CASSSRQLSTEAFF. The DNA of the CDR3 is TGTGCCAGCAGCTCCCGACAGTTGAGCACTGAAGCTTTCTTT. The rearrangement joins TRBV11-2 to TRBJ1-1; weak D call: TRBD1 (5 bases). CDR1 is SGHAT and CDR2 is FQNNGV in the germline V gene. The CDR3 consists of 14 residues. Trimming took off 4 bases at V and 4 bases at J, with 13 bases between the two ends.

V gene TRBV11-2 combines with J gene TRBJ1-4; possible D gene TRBD1, 6 bases. Per the germline V gene, CDR1 is SGHAT and CDR2 is FQNNGV. The V and J ends lost 0 bases and 4 bases respectively, with 15 bases between them. The CDR3 loop spans 17 amino acids. CDR3 sequence (DNA): TGTGCCAGCAGCTTAGACCCGCCGGGGGGCTATAATGAAAAACTGTTTTTT. Encoded protein: CASSLDPPGGYNEKLFF. Using reference TRBV11-2 and TRBJ1-4 for the parts outside the CDR3, the full variable domain is EAGVAQSPRYKIIEKRQSVAFWCNPISGHATLYWYQQILGQGPKLLIQFQNNGVVDDSQLPKDRFSAERLKGVDSTLKIQPAKLEDSAVYLCASSLDPPGGYNEKLFFGSGTQLSVL.

The J gene is TRBJ2-3, the V gene TRBV19, with 7 bases lining up with TRBD2. V shed 7 bases and J 0 bases; nucleotides not matched to a gene: 22. This CDR3 has 20 amino acids. Germline-derived CDR1 and CDR2 are LNHDA and SQIVND (reference sequence). The CDR3 sequence: CASTPSAGEFSPTSTDTQYF. Here the CDR3 DNA reads TGTGCCAGTACCCCCTCGGCGGGAGAGTTCTCCCCGACTAGCACAGATACGCAGTATTTT.

The rearrangement uses TRBV7-9 and TRBJ2-5; D may be TRBD2 (7 bases). Germline V CDR1 and CDR2: SEHNR, FQNEAQ (reference sequence). CDR3 length equals 14 residues. Trimming removed 5 bases at V and 5 bases at J, with 15 bases between. The CDR3 is CASSPTGGPETQYF. CDR3 nucleotide sequence: TGTGCCAGCAGCCCCACCGGGGGGCCGGAGACCCAGTACTTC.

The chain recombines TRBV6-1 with TRBJ2-3; D possibly corresponds to TRBD1 (5 bases). CDR1 and CDR2 from the germline V gene are MNHNS and SASEGT. CDR3 length: 15 residues. V was pared by 2 bases and J by 2 bases, with 11 bases between. The CDR3 nucleotides are TGTGCCAGCAGTGAACAGGGCATCGTCACAGATACGCAGTATTTT. This codes for CASSEQGIVTDTQYF.

This clone was seen a single time. V gene TRBV11-3 combines with J gene TRBJ1-3; tentatively, D is TRBD1 (5 bases). V lost 4 bases, J lost 5 bases, and 18 bases lay in between. The germline CDR1 and CDR2 sequences are SGHNT and YENEEA. This CDR3 contains 16 residues. The CDR3 sequence is CASSCIRGQQRNTIYF. CDR3 nucleotide sequence: TGTGCCAGCAGCTGTATTAGGGGTCAGCAACGAAACACCATATATTTT.

The rearrangement joins TRBV7-2 to TRBJ1-1, with TRBD1 as a possible D gene (5 bases). CDR1 SGHTA and CDR2 FQGNSA come from the germline V gene. The CDR3 covers 13 residues. V was cut by 6 bases and J by 8 bases, with 16 bases left in between. As DNA, the CDR3 is TGTGCCAGCAGACCCAATTGGGGCCCGGAAGCTTTCTTT. Translating it yields CASRPNWGPEAFF.

This rearrangement joins TRBV28 to TRBJ2-7; 10 bases are a match to TRBD2. The V segment lost 3 bases and the J segment 2 bases; nucleotides outside the gene matches: 7. Germline lookup yields CDR1 MDHEN and CDR2 SYDVKM. There are 16 residues in the CDR3. CDR3 loop: CASSFSLAGLTYEQYF. CDR3 coding DNA: TGTGCCAGCAGTTTTTCACTAGCGGGACTTACCTACGAGCAGTACTTC. The complete variable domain, with remaining parts taken from reference TRBV28 and TRBJ2-7, reads DVKVTQSSRYLVKRTGEKVFLECVQDMDHENMFWYRQDPGLGLRLIYFSYDVKMKEKGDIPEGYSVSREKKERFSLILESASTNQTSMYLCASSFSLAGLTYEQYFGPGTRLTVT.

The chain combines TRBV19 with TRBJ1-1; perhaps TRBD1 as D (6 bases). V lost 5 bases and J 3 bases, leaving 16 bases between the germline ends. CDR1 LNHDA and CDR2 SQIVND come from the germline V gene (reference sequence). The CDR3 has 15 amino acids. DNA of the CDR3: TGTGCCAGTAGTGGTTACAGGGTGGCGGACACTGAAGCTTTCTTT. Encoded protein: CASSGYRVADTEAFF.

The chain couples TRBV19 to TRBJ1-5, with D possibly matching TRBD1 (5 bases). The CDR3 is 15 residues long. CDR1 LNHDA and CDR2 SQIVND come from the germline V gene (reference sequence). Trimming stripped 1 base from V and 7 bases from J, with 14 bases between. This CDR3 is CASSIGGDFGQPQHF. The DNA of the CDR3 is TGTGCCAGTAGTATAGGGGGGGACTTCGGGCAGCCCCAGCATTTT.

This rearrangement joins TRBV18 to TRBJ1-5; no reliable D call. Germline V lookup: CDR1 KGHSH, CDR2 LQKENI. The CDR3 length is 15 residues. V was pared by 1 base and J by 3 bases, with 10 bases between. The CDR3 spells CASSPLAADNQPQHF. CDR3 sequence (DNA): TGTGCCAGCTCACCACTAGCGGCCGACAATCAGCCCCAGCATTTT.

The V call is TRBV6-5, the J call TRBJ1-1, with TRBD1 identical over 7 bases. Germline-derived CDR1 and CDR2 are MNHEY and SVGAGI. The CDR3 has 15 amino acids. V was clipped by 0 bases and J by 1 base; unmatched bases: 2. Written as DNA, the CDR3 is TGTGCCAGCAGTTACTCGCGGACAGGGAACACTGAAGCTTTCTTT. Protein: CASSYSRTGNTEAFF.

By its share, this clone is medium-sized (0.01 to 0.1%). V usage is TRBV27 and J usage is TRBJ1-4; TRBD1 agrees at 9 bases. This CDR3 region has 15 residues. CDR1 and CDR2 from the germline V gene are MNHEY and SMNVEV (reference sequence). Germline trimming cut 5 bases from V and 7 bases from J; bases unmatched to any gene: 8. DNA for the CDR3: TGTGCCAGCAGTCAAGCTGACAGGGGGTTTGAAAAACTGTTTTTT. It is translated as CASSQADRGFEKLFF.

The rearrangement joins TRBV18 to TRBJ2-3; 8 nucleotides match TRBD2. This CDR3 has 15 residues. With 4 bases clipped from V and 0 bases from J, the junction kept 3 bases outside the gene matches. Germline CDR1 reads KGHSH; CDR2 reads LQKENI. This CDR3 is CASSLAGTSTDTQYF. CDR3 DNA: TGTGCCAGCTCACTAGCGGGGACTAGCACAGATACGCAGTATTTT. The variable domain in full, completed from reference TRBV18 and TRBJ2-3, reads NAGVMQNPRHLVRRRGQEARLRCSPMKGHSHVYWYRQLPEEGLKFMVYLQKENIIDESGMPKERFSAEFPKEGPSILRIQQVVRGDSAAYFCASSLAGTSTDTQYFGPGTRLTVL.

This chain links TRBV6-1 with TRBJ1-2; D is undetermined. The CDR3 contains 12 residues. Germline values: CDR1 MNHNS, CDR2 SASEGT. The V end was cut by 7 bases, the J end by 8 bases, with 14 bases between. The CDR3 nucleotides read TGTGCCAGCACAGGAAATCACGACGGCTACACCTTC. Encoded protein: CASTGNHDGYTF.

This clone was recorded only once. This chain connects TRBV5-4 to TRBJ2-7; TRBD2 might be the D (5 bases). The CDR3 contains 14 residues. Deletions cut 2 bases from V and 4 bases from J, with 13 bases between. Per the germline V gene, CDR1 is SGHNT and CDR2 is YYREEE (reference sequence). For the CDR3, the DNA is TGTGCCAGCAGCTTTGAGCGTTCGGGATACGAGCAGTACTTC. Protein product: CASSFERSGYEQYF. Together with reference TRBV5-4 and TRBJ2-7, the CDR3 gives the full variable domain: ETGVTQSPTHLIKTRGQQVTLRCSSQSGHNTVSWYQQALGQGPQFIFQYYREEENGRGNFPPRFSGLQFPNYSSELNVNALELDDSALYLCASSFERSGYEQYFGPGTRLTVT.

The chain recombines TRBV5-1 with TRBJ1-2; D is perhaps TRBD1 (6 bases). Trimming took 3 bases from V and 4 from J, leaving 19 bases between them. The CDR3 covers 16 residues. The germline gives CDR1 SGHRS, CDR2 YFSETQ. This chain's CDR3 is CASSWDPGMGAYGYTF. The CDR3 region has the DNA TGCGCCAGCAGCTGGGACCCAGGGATGGGGGCCTATGGCTACACCTTC.

V and J are TRBV11-3 and TRBJ2-7; 8 bases line up with TRBD2. This CDR3 has 15 residues. The V segment lost 1 base and the J segment 2 bases; nucleotides outside the gene matches: 4. Germline V gives CDR1 SGHNT, CDR2 YENEEA. CDR3 in DNA: TGTGCCAGCAGCTTAGGGGCGGGAGGACCCTACGAGCAGTACTTC. Amino acid sequence: CASSLGAGGPYEQYF.